Here is one T cell receptor beta chain with its context. The data were taken from a study of blood T cell repertoires in COVID-19. Profiling relied on immunoSEQ multiplex PCR, and the TCRdb table lists in-frame clones only, not all of them. Among about 100,000 clones listed, roughly 80% were seen once. V trimming: 5 bases; J trimming: 9 bases; junction bases outside the gene matches: 13. This CDR3 has 16 amino acids. Germline V gene lookup returns CDR1 MNHEY and CDR2 SMNVEV (reference sequence). The clonotype originates from a woman of 80 years or more with active or convalescent COVID-19. What was sequenced was peripheral blood. The chain combines TRBV27 with TRBJ2-1; 10 bases match TRBD2. The CDR3 nucleotides are TGTGCCAGCAGTCTGAGCGGGACTAGCGTGGTTGGTGAGCAGTTCTTC. Protein: CASSLSGTSVVGEQFF.